A selection of T cell receptor beta chains follows, all from one sample in a study of cytomegalovirus exposure and HLA in healthy donors. Sequencing was performed with immunoSEQ multiplex PCR; in TCRdb, only in-frame clones are kept and a portion is missing. The table has 250,000 to 400,000 clones, roughly nine tenths seen once; the top ten hold roughly 1.2%. The sequenced sample was PBMCs. These receptor sequences come from a woman aged 25 to 39 in good health and CMV-seropositive. The CDR3 runs from the conserved cysteine through the conserved F or W. The D gene is left open where the match is weak. For some rows the clone size is stated as once, few or many, or as a class when expanded; others skip it.

D gene	clone size	V gene	J gene	CDR3 DNA	CDR3 protein
TRBD1	-	TRBV4-3	TRBJ1-3	TGCGCCAGCAGCCCAACTACCGGGACAGGGAGCGGAAACACCATATATTTT	CASSPTTGTGSGNTIYF
-	-	TRBV7-8	TRBJ1-5	TGTGCCAGCAGCTTAGAATACAGCAATCAGCCCCAGCATTTT	CASSLEYSNQPQHF
-	-	TRBV28	TRBJ1-3	TGTGCCAGCAGTTCAATGCCTTTCTCTGGAAACACCATATATTTT	CASSSMPFSGNTIYF
-	-	TRBV6-6	TRBJ1-2	TGTGCCAGCAGCCCATCGATTGGCTACACCTTC	CASSPSIGYTF
TRBD2	-	TRBV13	TRBJ2-5	TGTGCCAGCAGCCAAACGGGAGGCGGGAGCGTGACGGAGACCCAGTACTTC	CASSQTGGGSVTETQYF
-	-	TRBV2	TRBJ1-5	TGTGCCAGCAGTGACCACCATAGCAATCAGCCCCAGCATTTT	CASSDHHSNQPQHF
TRBD1	-	TRBV6-1	TRBJ2-3	TGTGCCAGCAGGGTACAGGGGATGAGCACAGATACGCAGTATTTT	CASRVQGMSTDTQYF
-	once	TRBV7-6	TRBJ2-2	TGTGCCAGCAGCTTATTCGAGACCACGAACACCGGGGAGCTGTTTTTT	CASSLFETTNTGELFF
-	-	TRBV6-5	TRBJ1-2	TGTGCCAGCAGTTACGACGGGGGCTATGGCTACACCTTC	CASSYDGGYGYTF
TRBD1	once	TRBV2	TRBJ2-7	TGTGCCAGCACTAGACAGGGATCATACGAGCAGTACTTC	CASTRQGSYEQYF
TRBD1	many	TRBV7-6	TRBJ1-2	TGTGCCAGCAGCTTAGACTCAGGGGGGGGAGGCTATGGCTACACCTTC	CASSLDSGGGGYGYTF
-	-	TRBV19	TRBJ1-6	TGTGCCAGTAGTATCCTAGGAATGAGAGGCGAGTCACCCCTCCACTTT	CASSILGMRGESPLHF
TRBD1	-	TRBV28	TRBJ1-6	TGTGCCAGCAGTTTCCTCGGACAGGGGTATGAGTCACCCCTCCACTTT	CASSFLGQGYESPLHF
-	-	TRBV9	TRBJ2-7	TGTGCCAGCAGCGAACAGGGTGGCGGCGAGCAGTACTTC	CASSEQGGGEQYF
-	-	TRBV11-2	TRBJ2-5	TGTGCCAGCAGCTTCCTCCAAGAGACCCAGTACTTC	CASSFLQETQYF
-	-	TRBV27	TRBJ1-1	TGTGCCAGCAGTTTATTAGGAAAGGGCGTGACAGCCATGAACACTGAAGCTTTCTTT	CASSLLGKGVTAMNTEAFF
-	-	TRBV4-3	TRBJ2-7	TGCGCCAGCAGCCAAGCGGGGGGCCCCTCCTACGAGCAGTACTTC	CASSQAGGPSYEQYF
TRBD1	-	TRBV28	TRBJ1-2	TGTGCCAGCAGTCTCGACAGGGTTCGGCTCGGCTACACCTTC	CASSLDRVRLGYTF
-	-	TRBV11-1	TRBJ1-2	TGTGCCAGCACCCCGGACATAATCTATGGCTACACCTTC	CASTPDIIYGYTF
-	-	TRBV7-3	TRBJ1-2	TGTGCCAGCAGCTTAAGTTCGGGTTATGGCTACACCTTC	CASSLSSGYGYTF
-	-	TRBV6-1	TRBJ1-2	TGTGCCAGCATTGTGCAGAACACTTATGGCTACACCTTC	CASIVQNTYGYTF
-	-	TRBV25-1	TRBJ1-1	TGTGCCAGCAGGTCCCTAGGGAGGTACACTGAAGCTTTCTTT	CASRSLGRYTEAFF
TRBD2	-	TRBV5-1	TRBJ2-3	TGCGCCAGCAGCACAGCGGGGGGCCGGGGAGATACGCAGTATTTT	CASSTAGGRGDTQYF